This entry features one T cell receptor beta chain sequence. Antigen unknown. Amplification of TCR alpha and beta CDR3 regions from RNA used iRepertoire nested multiplex PCR. Input was roughly 85-450 ng of tissue mRNA or PBMC total RNA. TCRdb independently ran MiXCR on the multiplex PCR reads; one entry per CDR3 protein. In the table there are 100,000 to 150,000 distinct CDR3 sequences, about 22% of which are singletons. V was cut by 6 bases and J by 1 base, with 11 bases left in between. CDR3 length equals 14 residues. In germline, CDR1 is KGHDR, CDR2 SFDVKD. This record comes from a study of glioma-infiltrating T cells. Whole-study results and caveats: Tissue-blood divergence was below expectation in non-neoplastic patients, above in gliomas. Very few CDR3 sequences were shared between tissue and blood.

The chain recombines TRBV24-1 with TRBJ1-2; D ambiguous. This clonotype was obtained from a human donor with low-grade glioma or glioblastoma, undergoing nonglioma brain surgery, or in good health (not recorded which). Sample: glioma tissue, nonneoplastic brain tissue, or PBMCs (not recorded which). The CDR3 DNA sequence: TGTGCCACCAGTAAACGGGAAGTTAACTATGGCTACACCTTC. It yields the protein CATSKREVNYGYTF.